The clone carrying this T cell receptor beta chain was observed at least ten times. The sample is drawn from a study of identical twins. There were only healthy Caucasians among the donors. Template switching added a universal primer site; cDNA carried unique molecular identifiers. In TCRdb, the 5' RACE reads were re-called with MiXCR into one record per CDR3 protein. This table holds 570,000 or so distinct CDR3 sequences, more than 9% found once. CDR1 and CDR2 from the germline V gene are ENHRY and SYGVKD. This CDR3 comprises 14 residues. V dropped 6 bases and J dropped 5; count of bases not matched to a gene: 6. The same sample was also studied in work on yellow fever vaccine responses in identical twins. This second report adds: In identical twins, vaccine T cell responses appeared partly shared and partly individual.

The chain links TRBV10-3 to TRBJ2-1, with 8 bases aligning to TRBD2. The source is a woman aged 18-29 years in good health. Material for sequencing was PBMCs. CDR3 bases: TGTGCCATCAGACTAGCGGCGGGGAACAATGAGCAGTTCTTC. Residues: CAIRLAAGNNEQFF.